This TCR beta chain was sequenced in a study of blood T cell repertoires in COVID-19. Profiled with immunoSEQ multiplex PCR; TCRdb holds only in-frame clones, not every one. Counted here are more than 250,000 clones, 75% to 90% occurring once; the ten biggest clones make up under 2.5%. Germline-derived CDR1 and CDR2 are SGHRS and YFSETQ. This CDR3 spans 14 amino acids. V gave up 4 bases and J gave up 5 bases; unmatched junction bases: 3. This receptor was taken from a man aged 25-40 years who had recovered from COVID-19. Sequencing input: PBMCs or T cells enriched from blood (not recorded which). V usage is TRBV5-1 and J usage is TRBJ2-2, with 9 positions matching TRBD2. Here the CDR3 reads CASSPSGVTGELFF. The DNA for the CDR3 is TGCGCCAGCAGCCCTAGCGGGGTGACCGGGGAGCTGTTTTTT.